This T cell receptor beta chain came from a study of long-term antiretroviral therapy in people with HIV. Study background: Samples collected earliest predate the 2015 immediate-ART recommendation by about a decade. Study conclusions and caveats: Pre-ART clonal expansion yielded clones that dominated the repertoire at all time points. Although diversity increased after ART, it remained lower than in transplant donor controls.

HIV-positive participants were all treated in the United States. This clone was detected only a few times. The antigen remains undetermined. CDR1 and CDR2 from the germline V gene are MNHEY and SVGAGI. The CDR3 totals 12 residues. V lost 8 bases to trimming and J lost 4 bases, with 12 bases between them. Run at survey level, the immunoSEQ assay was version v3.0. Generated by immunoSEQ multiplex PCR, the TCRdb table keeps only in-frame clones and is missing some. The sample comprises about 43,000 clones, 86% of which are singletons, and 4.5% to 5.5% rests with the top ten. V usage is TRBV6-5 and J usage is TRBJ2-7; D may be TRBD2 (6 bases). This receptor was obtained from a woman aged 50 to 60 with HIV. The sequencing here drew on unsorted PBMCs, taken 0.1 years before starting antiretroviral therapy. The CDR3 reads CASAGQFYEQYF. CDR3 bases: TGTGCCAGCGCGGGGCAGTTTTACGAGCAGTACTTC.